This TCR beta chain originates from a study of blood T cell repertoires in COVID-19. As for the study in general: Samples representing acute and convalescent COVID-19 were sourced from the United States, Italy and Spain. In each case, the material was cDNA or gDNA derived from T cells, B-cell-depleted T cells, or PBMCs.

Per the germline V gene, CDR1 is MNHEY and CDR2 is SVGAGI. The J segment lost 0 bases and the V segment lost 6 bases, leaving 7 bases of the junction unmatched. The CDR3 extends over 15 amino acids. Original data processing: The authors estimated nucleated cell counts from reference gene primer amplification. The repertoire was sequenced with immunoSEQ multiplex PCR; TCRdb's copy has only in-frame clones and lacks some. The DNA gave D and trimming, while V, J and clone size come from that table. Seen here are roughly 110,000 clones, around 82% observed once, and the top ten hold approximately 4.4%. Sequencing was performed on peripheral blood. The origin of this receptor is a human donor in a cohort sampled during active COVID-19. The chain uses TRBV6-5 and TRBJ2-7; 8 bases are a match to TRBD2. CDR3 region: CASSRGTRDSYEQYV. CDR3 sequence (DNA): TGTGCCAGCAGCCGCGGGACTAGGGACTCCTACGAGCAGTACGTC.